Listed below are T cell receptor beta chains from one sample, sequenced in a study of memory CD4+ T cells and cytomegalovirus serostatus. Method: immunoSEQ multiplex PCR; TCRdb's copy keeps in-frame clones and lacks some. The sample consists of 45,000 to 60,000 clones, around 83% of them appearing once. The sequenced material came from memory CD4+ T cells from blood. These receptors were collected from an adult in good health and CMV-seropositive. Each CDR3 is given with its conserved first and last residue. A D gene is named only where the DNA matches it firmly. Size tells how often a clone was seen (once, few, many) or the class of an expanded clone, and some rows leave it out.

TGCGCCAGCAACGACAGCCCCCAAGAGACCCAGTACTTC | CASNDSPQETQYF | TRBV5-1 | NA | NA | TRBJ2-5
TGCGCCAGCAGCCAAGTAACCCAGAGCTCCTACAATGAGCAGTTCTTC | CASSQVTQSSYNEQFF | TRBV4-1 | NA | NA | TRBJ2-1
TGCGCCAGCAGCCAGGCCCGGGACAGAATCTACGAGCAGTACTTC | CASSQARDRIYEQYF | TRBV4-3 | TRBD1 | NA | TRBJ2-7
TGTGCCAGCAGCCTCTCGGGGGGAGCCTACAATGAGCAGTTCTTC | CASSLSGGAYNEQFF | TRBV6-5 | TRBD2 | once | TRBJ2-1
TGTGCCAGCGGGGGGGAGGAGACCCAGTACTTC | CASGGEETQYF | TRBV2 | TRBD2 | NA | TRBJ2-5
TGTGCCAGCAGCTCGTCGACAGATAAACCGGGGGAGCTGTTTTTT | CASSSSTDKPGELFF | TRBV7-3 | NA | few | TRBJ2-2
TGTGCCAGCAGCTTTTCAGCGGGTTACACCGGGGAGCTGTTTTTT | CASSFSAGYTGELFF | TRBV7-2 | NA | NA | TRBJ2-2
TGTGCCAGCAGTCGCGTTCAGGGGGCGGGAGAGACCCAGTACTTC | CASSRVQGAGETQYF | TRBV27 | TRBD1 | NA | TRBJ2-5
TGTGCCACCAGCACCCCGGGGCGAAATAGGGGAAACATTCAGTACTTC | CATSTPGRNRGNIQYF | TRBV15 | NA | NA | TRBJ2-4
TGCAGCGTTGAGGAACAGGGGAATGAAAAACTGTTTTTT | CSVEEQGNEKLFF | TRBV29-1 | TRBD1 | NA | TRBJ1-4
TGTGCCAGCAGTGGGGGAGGTCGTACCGGGGAGCTGTTTTTT | CASSGGGRTGELFF | TRBV7-2 | NA | NA | TRBJ2-2
TGTGCCAGCAGTGAACCCAGACAGGGAGAGGTTAATGAAAAACTGTTTTTT | CASSEPRQGEVNEKLFF | TRBV25-1 | TRBD1 | NA | TRBJ1-4
TGCGCCAGCACTCTCTCGGCGGCAGGGCGCTACACCTTC | CASTLSAAGRYTF | TRBV10-2 | NA | few | TRBJ1-2
TGTGCCAGCAGCGGAGGGACAGGGGGTTACGAGCAGTACTTC | CASSGGTGGYEQYF | TRBV6-1 | TRBD1 | NA | TRBJ2-7
TGTGCCTGGAGTTATCGCCCTCAGGCGGGGGGCTACGAGCAGTACTTC | CAWSYRPQAGGYEQYF | TRBV30 | TRBD2 | few | TRBJ2-7
TGTGCCAGCAGCTCCTTAGTGTCCACCGGGGAGCTGTTTTTT | CASSSLVSTGELFF | TRBV7-3 | NA | NA | TRBJ2-2
TGTGCCAGCAGACCTGACAGGGGATATGGCTACACCTTC | CASRPDRGYGYTF | TRBV27 | TRBD1 | once | TRBJ1-2
TGTGCCAGCAGTTACGGGACAGGGGACCCCCCGCATCGTTACACCTTC | CASSYGTGDPPHRYTF | TRBV6-5 | TRBD1 | NA | TRBJ1-2
TGTGCCAGCAGGTCGAGCGGGTCAGCAGATACGCAGTATTTT | CASRSSGSADTQYF | TRBV28 | NA | NA | TRBJ2-3
TGTGCCAGCAGCGTAAACTACGAGCAGTACTTC | CASSVNYEQYF | TRBV28 | NA | once | TRBJ2-7
TGCAGCGTTGAAACCTCTAGCGATTCCTACAATGAGCAGTTCTTC | CSVETSSDSYNEQFF | TRBV29-1 | NA | NA | TRBJ2-1
TGCGCCAGCAGCTTCTCCGGGGGGAACACTGAAGCTTTCTTT | CASSFSGGNTEAFF | TRBV5-1 | NA | NA | TRBJ1-1
TGTGCCAGCAGCTCTCTAACGAACACTGAAGCTTTCTTT | CASSSLTNTEAFF | TRBV11-3 | NA | NA | TRBJ1-1
TGTGCCAGCAGTTTACCGGGGTATGAGCAGTTCTTC | CASSLPGYEQFF | TRBV28 | NA | NA | TRBJ2-1
TGTGCCATCAGTGAGTCATTTGGACTAGCGGGAGAAGAGACCCAGTACTTC | CAISESFGLAGEETQYF | TRBV10-3 | TRBD2 | NA | TRBJ2-5
TGTGCCAGCAGCCCCCACAGCTTGATTAATGAAAAACTGTTTTTT | CASSPHSLINEKLFF | TRBV9 | NA | few | TRBJ1-4
TGTGCCAGCACCACACCCCCCGGCGGATATGGCTACACCTTC | CASTTPPGGYGYTF | TRBV28 | NA | NA | TRBJ1-2
TGTGCCAGCAGCTTAGCTGTCCAGGATGAGCAGTACTTC | CASSLAVQDEQYF | TRBV11-2 | NA | NA | TRBJ2-7
TGCGCCAGCAGCTTGGCCCCAATCCCGGACGGTGAGCAGTTCTTC | CASSLAPIPDGEQFF | TRBV5-1 | NA | NA | TRBJ2-1
TGTGCCAGCAGCGACGCAGGACATAGGAGCAATCAGCCCCAGCATTTT | CASSDAGHRSNQPQHF | TRBV6-6 | NA | NA | TRBJ1-5
TGCGCCAGCAGCCACCATCAGCGGGGGGTTTCCACAGATACGCAGTATTTT | CASSHHQRGVSTDTQYF | TRBV4-3 | TRBD2 | NA | TRBJ2-3
TGTGCCAGCTCACCCGACACTTCCCCCTCGAACACCGGGGAGCTGTTTTTT | CASSPDTSPSNTGELFF | TRBV18 | NA | NA | TRBJ2-2
TGTGCCAGCAACTTCCCAGGAAACACTGAAGCTTTCTTT | CASNFPGNTEAFF | TRBV6-6 | NA | few | TRBJ1-1
TGTGCCAGCTCACCACGGACAGGGAAAGAGACCCAGTACTTC | CASSPRTGKETQYF | TRBV18 | TRBD1 | NA | TRBJ2-5
TGTGCCAGCAGTGTTTTAGGGGTGGACACCTTC | CASSVLGVDTF | TRBV6-1 | NA | NA | TRBJ1-2
TGTGCCAGCAGTTTTCGGGACCTCAATATCTATGGCTACACCTTC | CASSFRDLNIYGYTF | TRBV28 | NA | few | TRBJ1-2
TGCGCCAGCAGCTCACGCGAGCTAGCGGGCACAGATACGCAGTATTTT | CASSSRELAGTDTQYF | TRBV5-1 | TRBD2 | NA | TRBJ2-3
TGTGCCAGCAGTGGGACAGGGTGGGGCTACACCTTC | CASSGTGWGYTF | TRBV6-5 | TRBD1 | NA | TRBJ1-2
TGCGCCAGCAGCCAAGTCAGTCGACTTGTGAACACTGAAGCTTTCTTT | CASSQVSRLVNTEAFF | TRBV4-1 | NA | NA | TRBJ1-1
TGTGCCAGCAGCTTGCAACAGAATGGGAAGCAGTACTTC | CASSLQQNGKQYF | TRBV5-6 | NA | NA | TRBJ2-7
TGTGCCAGCAGCCTGAGGGACAGAACTTATGGCTACACCTTC | CASSLRDRTYGYTF | TRBV5-6 | TRBD1 | NA | TRBJ1-2
TGCGCCAGCAGCCTGGACAGGGAAGATGGCATTCAGTACTTC | CASSLDREDGIQYF | TRBV5-1 | TRBD1 | once | TRBJ2-4
TGTGCCAGCAGCCAAGGTTCTGAATACTATGGCTACACCTTC | CASSQGSEYYGYTF | TRBV4-2 | NA | once | TRBJ1-2
TGTGCCAGTAGGGACCTCGGGGGGGTAACGAACACTGAAGCTTTCTTT | CASRDLGGVTNTEAFF | TRBV19 | NA | NA | TRBJ1-1
TGTGCCACCAGCAGACCCGACAGGGGCACTGAAGCTTTCTTT | CATSRPDRGTEAFF | TRBV15 | TRBD1 | NA | TRBJ1-1
TGTGCCAGCAGCCCCAGGACGACCCAGTACTTC | CASSPRTTQYF | TRBV2 | NA | NA | TRBJ2-5
TGTGCCAGCAGCCGCCAATGGCAGGGAGAGGAGCAGTACTTC | CASSRQWQGEEQYF | TRBV7-2 | NA | once | TRBJ2-7
TGTGCCAGCTCGGGACAGGGGGGCATCTACGAGCAGTACTTC | CASSGQGGIYEQYF | TRBV7-8 | TRBD1 | NA | TRBJ2-7
TGTGCCAGCAGCTTTGGGACTAGCGGGAGTTTGGATACGCAGTATTTT | CASSFGTSGSLDTQYF | TRBV9 | TRBD2 | NA | TRBJ2-3
TGTGCCAGCACCAGACAGGGGGCCAAAAACATTCAGTACTTC | CASTRQGAKNIQYF | TRBV5-4 | TRBD1 | once | TRBJ2-4
TGCGCCAGCAGCCAGCGGCCACAGCAGGGGAACTATGGCTACACCTTC | CASSQRPQQGNYGYTF | TRBV5-1 | NA | NA | TRBJ1-2
TGTGCCAGCAGCTTGGAGAGGAGCACAGATACGCAGTATTTT | CASSLERSTDTQYF | TRBV7-9 | NA | NA | TRBJ2-3
TGTGCCAGCAGCCCAGTGGTGACTAGCGCTTACGAGCAGTACTTC | CASSPVVTSAYEQYF | TRBV7-2 | TRBD2 | NA | TRBJ2-7
TGTGCCAGCAGTCCGACAGTCCTCAACGAGCAGTACTTC | CASSPTVLNEQYF | TRBV28 | NA | NA | TRBJ2-7
TGTGCCAGCAGTTTGGGGTTAGCGGGAGTCACAGATACGCAGTATTTT | CASSLGLAGVTDTQYF | TRBV28 | TRBD2 | NA | TRBJ2-3